The clone carrying this TCR beta chain was detected once. Trimming stripped 1 base from V and 4 bases from J, with 5 bases between. CDR3 size: 13 residues. Per the germline V gene, CDR1 is SEHNR and CDR2 is FQNEAQ (reference sequence). This record comes from a study of blood T cell repertoires in COVID-19. Study background: The study drew acute and convalescent COVID-19 samples from the United States, Italy and Spain. From T cells, B-cell-depleted T cells, or PBMCs came the material, which was cDNA or gDNA.

Methods used by the authors: For nucleated cells, counts were estimated from reference gene primer amplification. Generated by immunoSEQ multiplex PCR, the TCRdb table keeps only in-frame clones and is missing some. V and J calls and clone size are as listed in that table; D and trimming were resolved from the DNA. The sample holds 170,000 or so clones, 87% seen once. The V gene is TRBV7-9, the J gene TRBJ2-1; no clear D. Source material: peripheral blood. The source of this sequence is a woman aged 18-35 years who had recovered from COVID-19. The CDR3 DNA reads as TGTGCCAGCAGCTTAGGCGATTACAATGAGCAGTTCTTC. Its translation is CASSLGDYNEQFF.